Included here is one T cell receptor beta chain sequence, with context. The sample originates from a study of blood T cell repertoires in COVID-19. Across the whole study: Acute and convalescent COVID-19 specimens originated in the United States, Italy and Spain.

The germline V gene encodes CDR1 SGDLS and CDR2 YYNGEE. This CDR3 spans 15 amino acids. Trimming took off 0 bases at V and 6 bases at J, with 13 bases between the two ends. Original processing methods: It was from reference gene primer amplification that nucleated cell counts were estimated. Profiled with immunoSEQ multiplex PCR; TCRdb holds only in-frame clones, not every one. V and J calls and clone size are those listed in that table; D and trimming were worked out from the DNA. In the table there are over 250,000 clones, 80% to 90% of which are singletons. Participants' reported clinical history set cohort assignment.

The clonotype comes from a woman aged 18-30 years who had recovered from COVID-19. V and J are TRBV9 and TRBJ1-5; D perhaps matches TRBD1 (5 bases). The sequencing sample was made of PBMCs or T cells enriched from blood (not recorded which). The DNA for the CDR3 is TGTGCCAGCAGCGTAGGATTTGGGGGGACTCAGCCCCAGCATTTT. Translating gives CASSVGFGGTQPQHF.